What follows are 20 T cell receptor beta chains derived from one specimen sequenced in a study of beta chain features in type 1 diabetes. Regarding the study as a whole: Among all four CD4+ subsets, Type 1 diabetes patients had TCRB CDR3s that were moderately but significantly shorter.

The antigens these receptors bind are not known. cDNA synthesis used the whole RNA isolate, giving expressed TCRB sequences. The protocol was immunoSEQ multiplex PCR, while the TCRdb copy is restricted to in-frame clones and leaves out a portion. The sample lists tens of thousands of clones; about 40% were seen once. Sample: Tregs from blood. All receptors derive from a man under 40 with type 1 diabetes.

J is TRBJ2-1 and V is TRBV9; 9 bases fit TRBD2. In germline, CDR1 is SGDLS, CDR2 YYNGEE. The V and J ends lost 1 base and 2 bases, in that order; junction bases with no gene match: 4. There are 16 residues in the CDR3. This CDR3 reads CASSVLAGVAYNEQFF. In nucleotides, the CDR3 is TGTGCCAGCAGCGTATTAGCGGGAGTAGCCTACAATGAGCAGTTCTTC.

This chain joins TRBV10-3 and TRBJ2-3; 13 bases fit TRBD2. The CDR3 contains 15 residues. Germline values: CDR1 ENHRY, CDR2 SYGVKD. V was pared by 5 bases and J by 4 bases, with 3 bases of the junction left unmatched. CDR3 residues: CAISRTSGSSDTQYF. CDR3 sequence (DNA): TGTGCCATCAGTCGGACTAGCGGGAGTTCAGATACGCAGTATTTT.

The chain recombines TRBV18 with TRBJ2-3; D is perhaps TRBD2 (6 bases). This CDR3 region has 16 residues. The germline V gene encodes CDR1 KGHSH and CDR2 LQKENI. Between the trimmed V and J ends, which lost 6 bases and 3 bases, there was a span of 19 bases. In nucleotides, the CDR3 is TGTGCCAGCTCGCCATTGGCGGCTAGCGAAACAGATACGCAGTATTTT. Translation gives CASSPLAASETDTQYF.

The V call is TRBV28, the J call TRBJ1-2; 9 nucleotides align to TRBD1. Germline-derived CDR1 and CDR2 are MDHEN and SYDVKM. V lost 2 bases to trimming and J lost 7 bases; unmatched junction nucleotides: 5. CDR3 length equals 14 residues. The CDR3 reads CASSLADRGRGYTF. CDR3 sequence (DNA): TGTGCCAGCAGTTTAGCGGACAGGGGTCGTGGCTACACCTTC.

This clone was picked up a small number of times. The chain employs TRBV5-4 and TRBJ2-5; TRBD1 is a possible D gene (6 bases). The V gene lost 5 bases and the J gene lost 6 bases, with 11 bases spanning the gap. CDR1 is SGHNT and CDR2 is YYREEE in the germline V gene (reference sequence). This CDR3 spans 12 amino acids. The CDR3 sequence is CASSRTGKTQYF. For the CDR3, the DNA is TGTGCCAGCAGTAGAACAGGGAAGACCCAGTACTTC.

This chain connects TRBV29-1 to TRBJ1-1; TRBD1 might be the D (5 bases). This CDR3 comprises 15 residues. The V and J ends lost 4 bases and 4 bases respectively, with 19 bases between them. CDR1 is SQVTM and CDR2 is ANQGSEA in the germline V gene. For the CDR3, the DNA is TGCAGCGTTGGGCCCGAGGCAGGGAGGAGCACTGAAGCTTTCTTT. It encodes CSVGPEAGRSTEAFF. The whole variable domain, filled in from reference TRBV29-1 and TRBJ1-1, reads SAVISQKPSRDICQRGTSLTIQCQVDSQVTMMFWYRQQPGQSLTLIATANQGSEATYESGFVIDKFPISRPNLTFSTLTVSNMSPEDSSIYLCSVGPEAGRSTEAFFGQGTRLTVV.

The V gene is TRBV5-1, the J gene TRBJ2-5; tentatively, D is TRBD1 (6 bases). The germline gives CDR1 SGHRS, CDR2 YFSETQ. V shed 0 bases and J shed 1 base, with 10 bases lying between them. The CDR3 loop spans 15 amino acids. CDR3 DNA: TGCGCCAGCAGCTTGGGCGTGGACAGCCAAGAGACCCAGTACTTC. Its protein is CASSLGVDSQETQYF.

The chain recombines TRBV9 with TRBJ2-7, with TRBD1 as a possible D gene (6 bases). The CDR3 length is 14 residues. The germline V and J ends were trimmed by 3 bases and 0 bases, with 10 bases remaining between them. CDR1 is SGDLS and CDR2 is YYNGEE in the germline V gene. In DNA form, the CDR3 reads TGTGCCAGCAGCGCTACAGGGAACTCCTACGAGCAGTACTTC. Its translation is CASSATGNSYEQYF.

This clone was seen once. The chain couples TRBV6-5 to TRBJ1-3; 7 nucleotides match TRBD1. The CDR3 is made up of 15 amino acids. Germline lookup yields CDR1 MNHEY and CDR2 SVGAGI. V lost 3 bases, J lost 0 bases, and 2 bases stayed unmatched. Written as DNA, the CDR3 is TGTGCCAGCAGTTATTCAGGGGGCTCTGGAAACACCATATATTTT. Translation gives CASSYSGGSGNTIYF.

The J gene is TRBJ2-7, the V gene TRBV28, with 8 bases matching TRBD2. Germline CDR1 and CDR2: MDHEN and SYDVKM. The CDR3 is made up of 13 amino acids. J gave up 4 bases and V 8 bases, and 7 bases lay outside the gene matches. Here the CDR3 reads CASRNSGMYEQYF. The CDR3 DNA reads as TGTGCCAGCCGCAATAGCGGGATGTACGAGCAGTACTTC.

Here the CDR3 reads CASTISGRLDQPQHF. In nucleotides, the CDR3 is TGTGCCAGTACAATATCCGGGAGATTGGATCAGCCCCAGCATTTT. The V call is TRBV19, the J call TRBJ1-5; unclear D gene. Germline CDR1 reads LNHDA; CDR2 reads SQIVND (reference sequence). V was cut by 7 bases and J by 5 bases, with 18 bases left in between. The CDR3 runs 15 residues.

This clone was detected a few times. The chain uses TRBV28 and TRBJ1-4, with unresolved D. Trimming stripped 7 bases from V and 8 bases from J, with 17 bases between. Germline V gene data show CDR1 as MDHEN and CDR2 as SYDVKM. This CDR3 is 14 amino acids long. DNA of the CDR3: TGTGCCAGCATCCCGGGTCTGAGTGGGGAAAAACTGTTTTTT. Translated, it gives CASIPGLSGEKLFF.

DNA of the CDR3: TGTGCCACCAAAATCACCAGAGGAGTGGTCGATCAGCCCCAGCATTTT. It translates to CATKITRGVVDQPQHF. The genes are TRBV28 and TRBJ1-5; D ambiguous. CDR1 and CDR2 (germline): MDHEN, SYDVKM. V gave up 10 bases and J gave up 5 bases, with 24 bases separating them. The length of the CDR3 is 16 residues.

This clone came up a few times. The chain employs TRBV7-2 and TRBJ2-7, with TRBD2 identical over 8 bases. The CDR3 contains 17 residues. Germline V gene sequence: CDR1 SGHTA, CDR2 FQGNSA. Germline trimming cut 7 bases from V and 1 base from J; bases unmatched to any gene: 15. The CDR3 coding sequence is TGTGCCAGCACCATCGGGGGAAGCGGGAGAGGATCCTACGAGCAGTACTTC. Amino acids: CASTIGGSGRGSYEQYF. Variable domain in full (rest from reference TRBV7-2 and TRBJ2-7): GAGVSQSPSNKVTEKGKDVELRCDPISGHTALYWYRQSLGQGLEFLIYFQGNSAPDKSGLPSDRFSAERTGGSVSTLTIQRTQQEDSAVYLCASTIGGSGRGSYEQYFGPGTRLTVT.

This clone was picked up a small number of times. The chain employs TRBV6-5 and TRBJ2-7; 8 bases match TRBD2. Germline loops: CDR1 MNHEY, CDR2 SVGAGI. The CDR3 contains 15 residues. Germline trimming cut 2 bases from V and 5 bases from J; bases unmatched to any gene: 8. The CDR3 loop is CASSYVRGRKDEQYF. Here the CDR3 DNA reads TGTGCCAGCAGTTACGTGCGCGGGAGGAAGGACGAGCAGTACTTC.

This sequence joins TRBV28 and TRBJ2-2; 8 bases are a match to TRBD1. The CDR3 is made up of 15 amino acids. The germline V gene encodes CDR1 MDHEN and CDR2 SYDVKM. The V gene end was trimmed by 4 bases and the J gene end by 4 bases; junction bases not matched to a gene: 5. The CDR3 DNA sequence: TGTGCCAGCAGTTCGACAGGGGTTGCCACCGGGGAGCTGTTTTTT. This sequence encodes CASSSTGVATGELFF.

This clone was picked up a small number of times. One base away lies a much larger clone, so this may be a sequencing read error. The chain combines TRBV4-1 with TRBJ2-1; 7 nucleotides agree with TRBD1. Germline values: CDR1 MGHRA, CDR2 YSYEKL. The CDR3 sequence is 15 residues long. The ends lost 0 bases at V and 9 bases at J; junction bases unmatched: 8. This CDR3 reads CASSQDAQGGGEQFF. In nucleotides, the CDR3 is TGCGCCAGCAGCCAAGATGCACAAGGGGGCGGTGAGCAGTTCTTC.

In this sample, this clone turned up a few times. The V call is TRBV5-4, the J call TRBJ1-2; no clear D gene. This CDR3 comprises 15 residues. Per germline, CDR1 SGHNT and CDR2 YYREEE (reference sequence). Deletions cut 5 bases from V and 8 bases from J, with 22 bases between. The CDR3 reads CASSPAGSGFMGYTF. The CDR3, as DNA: TGTGCCAGCAGTCCCGCTGGGTCGGGGTTCATGGGCTACACCTTC.

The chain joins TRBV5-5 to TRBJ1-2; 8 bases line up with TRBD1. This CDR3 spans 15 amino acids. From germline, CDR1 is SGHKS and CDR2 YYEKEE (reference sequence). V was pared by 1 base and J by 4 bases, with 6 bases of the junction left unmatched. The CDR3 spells CASSLTGQGGYGYTF. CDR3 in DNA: TGTGCCAGCAGCTTGACCGGACAGGGAGGCTATGGCTACACCTTC. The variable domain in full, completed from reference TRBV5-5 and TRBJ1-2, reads DAGVTQSPTHLIKTRGQQVTLRCSPISGHKSVSWYQQVLGQGPQFIFQYYEKEERGRGNFPDRFSARQFPNYSSELNVNALLLGDSALYLCASSLTGQGGYGYTFGSGTRLTVV.

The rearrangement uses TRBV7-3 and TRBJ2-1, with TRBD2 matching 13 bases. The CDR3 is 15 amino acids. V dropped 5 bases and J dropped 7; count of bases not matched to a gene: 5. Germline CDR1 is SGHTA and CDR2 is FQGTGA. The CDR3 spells CASSPGLAGVNEQFF. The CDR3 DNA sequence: TGTGCCAGCAGCCCTGGACTAGCGGGAGTGAATGAGCAGTTCTTC.